What follows describes a single T cell receptor (beta chain). The data are from a study of blood T cell repertoires in COVID-19. Turning to the study itself: From T cells, B-cell-depleted T cells, or PBMCs came the material, which was cDNA or gDNA.

CDR3 length equals 14 residues. Germline V gives CDR1 KGHSH, CDR2 LQKENI. The V end lost 3 bases, the J end lost 6 bases, and 9 bases lay between the germline ends. Across roughly 25 US areas, participants ranged in age from about 18 to 100 years. What the recovered Cohort 3 donors had was two negative PCRs, clearance, or symptom resolution. Repertoires were generated with immunoSEQ multiplex PCR, while TCRdb's copy carries only in-frame clones and drops some. The repertoire consists of over 150,000 clones, with about 90% occurring once and the leading ten covering approximately 9.4%. This TCR was sampled from a woman between 18 and 29 years old who had recovered from COVID-19. The sample comprised PBMCs or T cells enriched from blood (not recorded which). This rearrangement joins TRBV18 to TRBJ1-6, with a possible D match to TRBD1 (5 bases). This CDR3 is CASSPRDFNSPLHF. In DNA, the CDR3 is TGTGCCAGCTCACCGAGGGACTTTAATTCACCCCTCCACTTT. The whole variable domain, remainder taken from reference TRBV18 and TRBJ1-6, is NAGVMQNPRHLVRRRGQEARLRCSPMKGHSHVYWYRQLPEEGLKFMVYLQKENIIDESGMPKERFSAEFPKEGPSILRIQQVVRGDSAAYFCASSPRDFNSPLHFGNGTRLTVT.